This note documents a single TCR beta chain sequence. This specimen belongs to a study of technical replicates of blood from a handful of donors. The length of the CDR3 is 14 residues. V was shortened by 7 bases and J by 0 bases, with 10 bases between the two germline ends. Looked up from germline, CDR1 is SNHLY and CDR2 is FYNNEI. Generated by immunoSEQ multiplex PCR, the TCRdb table keeps only in-frame clones and is missing some. The repertoire holds tens of thousands of clones, with 90% to 97% as singletons. Sequenced sample: T cells isolated from PBMCs. This TCR derives from a human donor in good health. The chain carries TRBV2 and TRBJ1-5, with D maybe TRBD1 (6 bases). The CDR3 coding sequence is TGTGCCAGCACCAGGGGATATAGCAATCAGCCCCAGCATTTT. Its translation: CASTRGYSNQPQHF. Filled out from reference TRBV2 and TRBJ1-5, the complete variable domain reads EPEVTQTPSHQVTQMGQEVILRCVPISNHLYFYWYRQILGQKVEFLVSFYNNEISEKSEIFDDQFSVERPDGSNFTLKIRSTKLEDSAMYFCASTRGYSNQPQHFGDGTRLSIL.